The next 30 T cell receptor beta chains were all read from a single sample in a study of T cell responses to AZD1222 COVID-19 vaccine. Sequencing was performed with immunoSEQ multiplex PCR; in TCRdb, only in-frame clones are kept and a portion is missing. There are about 120,000 clones in the sample; roughly 87% occur only once, and 2% to 3% lies in the top ten. Source: peripheral blood, taken 28 days after the second AZD1222 dose. The receptors derive from an adult who received the AZD1222 COVID-19 vaccine.

The rearrangement uses TRBV5-1 and TRBJ2-3; 9 nucleotides line up with TRBD2. The CDR3 loop spans 15 amino acids. Trimming took 4 bases from V and 11 from J; bases not matched to a gene: 14. Germline V lookup: CDR1 SGHRS, CDR2 YFSETQ. The CDR3 nucleotides read TGCGCCAGCAGCCCCCCCGGGGTAGCGGGGGAGAGGCAGTATTTT. The encoded protein is CASSPPGVAGERQYF.

This sequence joins TRBV7-2 and TRBJ1-2; D gene unclear. V lost 5 bases and J 0 bases, leaving 7 bases between the germline ends. Germline V gene lookup returns CDR1 SGHTA and CDR2 FQGNSA. The CDR3 loop spans 13 amino acids. CDR3 sequence reads: CASSLQTNYGYTF. The CDR3 region has the DNA TGTGCCAGCAGCCTTCAGACTAACTATGGCTACACCTTC.

This clone was found a few times. The genes are TRBV5-8 and TRBJ2-1, with 10 bases matching TRBD1. From germline, CDR1 is SGHTS and CDR2 YDEGEE. The CDR3 spans 15 residues. With V trimmed by 3 bases and J by 8 bases, 8 bases remained unmatched. CDR3 loop: CASSSGTGVRDEQFF. The CDR3 DNA is TGTGCCAGCAGCTCCGGGACAGGGGTCAGGGATGAGCAGTTCTTC.

The CDR3 loop is CATSKGDRGPNSPLHF. The DNA of the CDR3 is TGTGCCACCAGCAAGGGGGACAGGGGGCCTAATTCACCCCTCCACTTT. The chain has TRBV15 and TRBJ1-6; TRBD1 matches 12 bases. Germline assignment: CDR1 LNHNV and CDR2 YYDKDF (reference sequence). The CDR3 contains 16 residues. Trimming took 4 bases from V and 6 from J; bases not matched to a gene: 4.

V and J are TRBV7-3 and TRBJ1-1, with D maybe TRBD1 (6 bases). The germline V gene has CDR1 SGHTA and CDR2 FQGTGA. The CDR3 is 16 residues long. Trimming shortened V by 3 bases and J by 5 bases, and 19 bases separated the two germline ends. CDR3 residues: CASSLSRDTAVTEAFF. The CDR3 DNA reads as TGTGCCAGCAGCTTGTCCAGGGACACCGCCGTGACTGAAGCTTTCTTT.

CDR3 coding DNA: TGTGCCAGCAGCTACCATCCTATGAACACTGAAGCTTTCTTT. It encodes CASSYHPMNTEAFF. The genes are TRBV9 and TRBJ1-1; D unresolved. The CDR3 spans 14 residues. The V end lost 4 bases, the J end lost 0 bases, and 10 bases lay between the germline ends. Germline CDR1 is SGDLS and CDR2 is YYNGEE.

The V and J genes are TRBV3-1 (or the pseudogene TRBV3-2) and TRBJ2-1, with TRBD1 matching over 7 bases. Germline V gene data show CDR1 as LGHDT and CDR2 as YNNKEL (reference sequence). V shed 4 bases and J 7 bases; nucleotides not matched to a gene: 1. The CDR3 is 12 amino acids. CDR3: CASSPQGNEQFF. In DNA, the CDR3 is TGTGCCAGCAGCCCACAGGGGAATGAGCAGTTCTTC.

V usage is TRBV7-2 and J usage is TRBJ1-2, with a weak D call TRBD1 (5 bases). The CDR3 runs 16 residues. V was cut by 0 bases and J by 2 bases, with 13 bases left in between. The germline V gene encodes CDR1 SGHTA and CDR2 FQGNSA. CDR3: CASSLAGGQGNYGYTF. The CDR3 DNA reads as TGTGCCAGCAGCTTAGCGGGTGGTCAGGGAAACTATGGCTACACCTTC.

This sequence joins TRBV5-6 and TRBJ2-3; unclear D gene. The germline gives CDR1 SGHDT, CDR2 YYEEEE. The length of the CDR3 is 14 residues. Trimming pared 1 base from V and 2 bases from J, leaving 8 bases between. The CDR3 DNA reads as TGTGCCAGCAGCTTGTACTCATTCACAGATACGCAGTATTTT. It translates to CASSLYSFTDTQYF.

The chain has TRBV21-1 and TRBJ1-6; TRBD1 is taken as the D call from the table, unchecked against the DNA. TRBV21-1 is labeled a pseudogene. The CDR3 contains 14 residues. CDR3 DNA: TGTGCCAGCAGCATCGAGGGGGAACATTCACCCCTCCACTTT. Residues: CASSIEGEHSPLHF.

V usage is TRBV7-9 and J usage is TRBJ2-7, with D perhaps being TRBD1 or TRBD2 (7 bases each). In germline, CDR1 is SEHNR, CDR2 FQNEAQ (reference sequence). Trimming cost V 5 bases and J 5 bases, with 19 bases left between them. The CDR3 has 15 amino acids. CDR3 region: CASSLPSAGGDEQYF. CDR3 in DNA: TGTGCCAGCAGCCTACCAAGTGCAGGGGGGGACGAGCAGTACTTC.

There are a few counts of this clone. The rearrangement links TRBV29-1 to TRBJ1-2; 9 positions match TRBD1. The CDR3 sequence is 12 residues long. Germline V gene lookup returns CDR1 SQVTM and CDR2 ANQGSEA. The CDR3 region has the DNA TGCAGTGATAGACAGGGGGGAATGGGCTACACCTTC. Protein: CSDRQGGMGYTF.

V is TRBV4-3 and J is TRBJ1-2; 7 bases map to TRBD1. J lost 5 bases, V lost 2 bases, and 8 bases had no gene match. Germline V CDR1 and CDR2: LGHNA, YSLEER. The CDR3 sequence is 15 residues long. The CDR3: CASSQSSTGMYGYTF. In DNA, the CDR3 is TGCGCCAGCAGCCAAAGCTCGACAGGGATGTATGGCTACACCTTC.

The chain couples TRBV7-2 to TRBJ1-2; 9 bases are a match to TRBD1. CDR3 size: 13 residues. V lost 2 bases and J lost 6; bases outside the gene matches: 1. CDR1 is SGHTA, CDR2 FQGNSA, per germline. In DNA form, the CDR3 reads TGTGCCAGCAGCTTAAGGGACAGGGATGGCTACACCTTC. It codes for CASSLRDRDGYTF.

The V and J genes are TRBV18 and TRBJ2-7, with D perhaps TRBD1 (5 bases). CDR3 length: 13 residues. Looked up from germline, CDR1 is KGHSH and CDR2 is LQKENI. V lost 2 bases, J lost 7 bases, and 12 bases lay in between. The CDR3 region has the DNA TGTGCCAGCTCACCAAGGGCAGGGCGGGAGCAGTACTTC. Translated: CASSPRAGREQYF.

The rearrangement links TRBV30 to TRBJ2-2; 14 bases map to TRBD2. The J segment lost 5 bases and the V segment lost 4 bases, leaving 3 bases of the junction unmatched. The CDR3 covers 15 residues. Germline values: CDR1 GTSNPN, CDR2 SVGIG (reference sequence). The CDR3 reads CAWKGTSGGTGELFF. Here the CDR3 DNA reads TGTGCCTGGAAAGGGACTAGCGGGGGTACCGGGGAGCTGTTTTTT.

This sequence joins TRBV4-3 and TRBJ2-1; 9 bases align to TRBD2. Germline CDR1 and CDR2: LGHNA and YSLEER. The CDR3 consists of 15 residues. With V trimmed by 0 bases and J by 4 bases, 1 base remained unmatched. In DNA form, the CDR3 reads TGCGCCAGCAGCCAAGATCTAGCGGGGTACAATGAGCAGTTCTTC. The encoded protein is CASSQDLAGYNEQFF.

The chain couples TRBV4-3 to TRBJ1-2, with a tentative D call TRBD1 (6 bases). The V gene lost 4 bases and the J gene lost 4 bases, with 13 bases spanning the gap. The CDR3 totals 14 residues. Germline V gives CDR1 LGHNA, CDR2 YSLEER. Here the CDR3 DNA reads TGCGCCAGCAGCCGCCGACAGGTAGGCTATGGCTACACCTTC. Translation: CASSRRQVGYGYTF.

This chain joins TRBV27 and TRBJ1-1; unclear D gene. CDR1 is MNHEY, CDR2 SMNVEV, per germline (reference sequence). The V gene lost 9 bases and the J gene lost 11 bases, with 25 bases spanning the gap. The length of the CDR3 is 14 residues. CDR3: CASTFNPAQGRAFF. CDR3 nucleotide sequence: TGTGCCAGTACATTCAACCCGGCCCAAGGAAGGGCTTTCTTT.

The chain joins TRBV6-1 to TRBJ2-1, with a possible D match to TRBD2 (7 bases). Germline V gives CDR1 MNHNS, CDR2 SASEGT. This CDR3 comprises 16 residues. V shed 3 bases and J shed 7 bases, with 19 bases lying between them. Here the CDR3 DNA reads TGTGCCAGCAGTGATGGCCGGGGGGCTTCGGTGAATGAGCAGTTCTTC. Protein product: CASSDGRGASVNEQFF.

The rearrangement uses TRBV2 and TRBJ2-6; 8 bases map to TRBD1. Germline trimming cut 7 bases from V and 0 bases from J; bases unmatched to any gene: 8. The germline CDR1 and CDR2 sequences are SNHLY and FYNNEI. This CDR3 has 17 residues. CDR3 residues: CASKSRTGLSGANVLTF. The CDR3 DNA is TGTGCCAGCAAATCCCGGACAGGGCTCTCTGGGGCCAACGTCCTGACTTTC.

The chain couples TRBV6-5 to TRBJ1-4, with 9 nucleotides matching TRBD1. This CDR3 has 15 amino acids. Germline lookup yields CDR1 MNHEY and CDR2 SVGAGI. V shed 0 bases and J 6 bases; nucleotides not matched to a gene: 2. Here the CDR3 DNA reads TGTGCCAGCAGTTACTCCGGGACAGGGTATGAAAAACTGTTTTTT. Translation: CASSYSGTGYEKLFF.

CDR3 region: CASSRGVRDGEAFF. The CDR3, as DNA: TGTGCCAGCAGTCGGGGAGTCCGGGACGGTGAAGCTTTCTTT. V usage is TRBV6-5 and J usage is TRBJ1-1; tentatively, D is TRBD1 (5 bases). CDR3 size: 14 residues. V shed 5 bases and J shed 7 bases, with 17 bases lying between them. The germline gives CDR1 MNHEY, CDR2 SVGAGI.

This clone came up once. V gene TRBV7-9 combines with J gene TRBJ2-7; D unresolved. V was shortened by 5 bases and J by 0 bases, with 20 bases between the two germline ends. Germline assignment: CDR1 SEHNR and CDR2 FQNEAQ (reference sequence). This CDR3 has 17 residues. CDR3 sequence: CASSPYQAGWSSYEQYF. CDR3 DNA sequence: TGTGCCAGCAGCCCATACCAGGCCGGGTGGAGCTCCTACGAGCAGTACTTC.

Only a few counts were recorded for this clone. DNA for the CDR3: TGTGCCAGCAGTGCCCAGGATGACACCGGGGAGCTGTTTTTT. It yields the protein CASSAQDDTGELFF. The chain employs TRBV6-4 and TRBJ2-2; D remains unclear. The CDR3 sequence is 14 residues long. Germline lookup yields CDR1 MRHNA and CDR2 SNTAGT. The V gene lost 4 bases and the J gene lost 3 bases, with 9 bases spanning the gap.

This sequence joins TRBV4-2 and TRBJ1-2; D gene unclear. The V end was cut by 0 bases, the J end by 0 bases, with 14 bases between. This CDR3 has 17 amino acids. Germline V gene sequence: CDR1 LGHNA, CDR2 YNFKEQ. The CDR3 DNA sequence: TGTGCCAGCAGCCAAGATCAGGCCAGGCAAGCTAACTATGGCTACACCTTC. As protein: CASSQDQARQANYGYTF.

The chain joins TRBV24-1 to TRBJ2-7; no definite D call. Trimming removed 2 bases at V and 6 bases at J, with 13 bases between. The germline V gene encodes CDR1 KGHDR and CDR2 SFDVKD. The CDR3 has 14 amino acids. In DNA form, the CDR3 reads TGTGCCACCAGTGATTCGTCCCGGGTACGCGAGCAGTACTTC. It is translated as CATSDSSRVREQYF.

The chain combines TRBV2 with TRBJ1-2; possibly TRBD1 for D (5 bases). The ends were cut back, 7 bases at V and 4 bases at J, with 16 bases in the middle. The germline V gene has CDR1 SNHLY and CDR2 FYNNEI. The CDR3 sequence is 14 residues long. CDR3 region: CASTNGGGLYGYTF. CDR3 nucleotides: TGTGCCAGCACCAACGGTGGGGGTCTCTATGGCTACACCTTC.

The chain couples TRBV27 to TRBJ1-5; TRBD1 is a possible D gene (5 bases). V was clipped by 6 bases and J by 2 bases, with 8 bases between them. CDR3 size: 13 residues. Germline CDR1 reads MNHEY; CDR2 reads SMNVEV (reference sequence). For the CDR3, the DNA is TGTGCCAGCAGGATGGGGGGCAATCAGCCCCAGCATTTT. This gives the protein CASRMGGNQPQHF.

The sample holds a few counts of this clone. V gene TRBV1 combines with J gene TRBJ2-5; no check of the table's D call, TRBD2, against the DNA was made. TRBV1 is listed as a pseudogene. The CDR3 consists of 16 residues. The DNA of the CDR3 is TGCACCAGCAGCCAAGATATACTAGCGGGGGAAGAGACCCAGTACTTC. It is translated as CTSSQDILAGEETQYF.